Listed below are T cell receptor beta chains from one sample, sequenced in a study of OX40 agonist ivuxolimab in advanced cancers. Profiled with immunoSEQ multiplex PCR; TCRdb holds only in-frame clones, not every one. The data hold tens of thousands of clones, with around 80% observed a single time. The specimen comprised CD4+ or CD8+ T cells sorted from blood, sampled in a trial of the OX40 agonist ivuxolimab. The receptors come from an adult with an advanced solid tumor such as melanoma, head and neck, liver or kidney cancer. Each CDR3 is given with its conserved first and last residue. D genes are given only for firm matches. Not every row has a clone size; where given, it reads once, few, many or a size class.

d_call | j_call | clone_size | v_call | cdr3_nt | cdr3_aa
- | TRBJ2-7 | - | TRBV9 | TGTGCCAGCAGCACCCGGGACGGACGTATCTACGAGCAGTACTTC | CASSTRDGRIYEQYF
TRBD1 | TRBJ1-1 | - | TRBV19 | TGTGCCAGTCTCTCGCAGGAGGGGGCAAGGGGCACTGAAGCTTTCTTT | CASLSQEGARGTEAFF
- | TRBJ2-3 | - | TRBV7-6 | TGTGCCAGCAGCTACGGGGAGTGGGCAGATACGCAGTATTTT | CASSYGEWADTQYF
TRBD2 | TRBJ2-3 | - | TRBV11-2 | TGTGCCAGCAGCCGACTAGCGGCCCGCACAGATACGCAGTATTTT | CASSRLAARTDTQYF
TRBD1 | TRBJ1-6 | - | TRBV5-6 | TGTGCCAGCAGCTCCCAAGGGGGACAGGGGGCGCGGTCACCCCTCCACTTT | CASSSQGGQGARSPLHF
TRBD1 | TRBJ1-6 | - | TRBV6-5 | TGTGCCAGCAGAGAGGGGGCGCGAGGTAATTCACCCCTCCACTTT | CASREGARGNSPLHF
- | TRBJ1-1 | - | TRBV5-4 | TGTGCCAGCAGAGATTGGGGGATGAACACTGAAGCTTTCTTT | CASRDWGMNTEAFF
TRBD1 | TRBJ2-7 | - | TRBV27 | TGTGCCAGCAGTTTGGACAGGGTTACCTACGAGCAGTACTTC | CASSLDRVTYEQYF
TRBD2 | TRBJ2-7 | - | TRBV5-1 | TGCGCCAGCAGCATCGGGACTAGCGGAGCCTACGAGCAGTACTTC | CASSIGTSGAYEQYF
- | TRBJ2-5 | once | TRBV2 | TGTGCCAGCAACAAGCGGATCCAAGAGACCCAGTACTTC | CASNKRIQETQYF
- | TRBJ2-4 | - | TRBV27 | TGTGCCAGCGCGAGGGCACCCAACATTCAGTACTTC | CASARAPNIQYF
TRBD1 | TRBJ1-2 | - | TRBV7-2 | TGTGCCAGCAGCGGGCGGGGGACAGGGAACTATGGCTACACCTTC | CASSGRGTGNYGYTF
TRBD2 | TRBJ2-1 | - | TRBV28 | TGTGCCAGCAGTTTACTCGGGACTAGCGGGTACAATGAGCAGTTCTTC | CASSLLGTSGYNEQFF
- | TRBJ2-7 | - | TRBV18 | TGTGCCAGCTCACCATACCAAACCTACGAGCAGTACTTC | CASSPYQTYEQYF
- | TRBJ1-1 | - | TRBV28 | TGTGCCAGCAGGATCGGAGGAAGGCTATACACTGAAGCTTTCTTT | CASRIGGRLYTEAFF
- | TRBJ1-2 | - | TRBV9 | TGTGCCAGCAGCGCCTCAGGGAAATTGAATGGCTACACCTTC | CASSASGKLNGYTF
TRBD1 | TRBJ2-5 | - | TRBV28 | TGTGCCAGCAGTTTAATCTCCCACAGGGGTCAAGAGACCCAGTACTTC | CASSLISHRGQETQYF
- | TRBJ1-1 | - | TRBV28 | TGTGCCAGCAGTTTTCTAGGGGCTACGAACACTGAAGCTTTCTTT | CASSFLGATNTEAFF
- | TRBJ2-5 | - | TRBV11-2 | TGTGCCAGCAGCTCCCGACAGGTCTCGACAAAGAAAGAGACCCAGTACTTC | CASSSRQVSTKKETQYF
TRBD1 | TRBJ2-1 | - | TRBV5-1 | TGCGCCAGCAGCTCGACAGGGATACAAGTGGGTGAGCAGTTCTTC | CASSSTGIQVGEQFF
- | TRBJ2-7 | - | TRBV10-1 | TGCGCCAGCAGTGACTCCGATCGGGAGTGGGACGAGCAGTACTTC | CASSDSDREWDEQYF
- | TRBJ1-2 | once | TRBV9 | TGTGCCAGCAGCGCGGCAGGCTTTCCCTACTATGGCTACACCTTC | CASSAAGFPYYGYTF